This is a list of T cell receptor beta chains from one sample in a study of cytomegalovirus exposure and HLA in healthy donors. The method was immunoSEQ multiplex PCR; TCRdb's version includes in-frame clones alone and lacks a portion of them. The table includes about 200,000 clones, less than 85% detected once. Sequenced input: PBMCs. The receptors here all came from a girl aged 5-17 years in good health and CMV-seropositive. The CDR3 runs from the conserved cysteine through the conserved F or W. D genes are given only for firm matches. Clone size, where shown, is once, few, many, or a class for clones that have expanded.

V: TRBV10-1; D: -; J: TRBJ2-2; size: -; DNA: TGCGCCAGCAGTGGGGGAGACACCGGGGAGCTGTTTTTT; CDR3: CASSGGDTGELFF
V: TRBV10-3; D: -; J: TRBJ2-1; size: once; DNA: TGTGCCATCAGTGAGTCGGGACTGGGGTACAATGAGCAGTTCTTC; CDR3: CAISESGLGYNEQFF
V: TRBV4-1; D: -; J: TRBJ1-1; size: -; DNA: TGCGCCAGCCACCCAAGGGGGTTCAATAGGGCTGAAGCTTTCTTT; CDR3: CASHPRGFNRAEAFF
V: TRBV19; D: TRBD1; J: TRBJ1-1; size: -; DNA: TGTGCCAGTAGAGATCTGGGACAGTCCTTTCGGGCTTTCTTT; CDR3: CASRDLGQSFRAFF
V: TRBV11-2; D: -; J: TRBJ2-7; size: once; DNA: TGTGCCAGCAGTGACTTTACCTACGAGCAGTACTTC; CDR3: CASSDFTYEQYF
V: TRBV7-2; D: -; J: TRBJ2-7; size: few; DNA: TGTGCCAGCAGCCAAATGGCAGGGGTCGAGGAGCAGTACTTC; CDR3: CASSQMAGVEEQYF
V: TRBV11-3; D: -; J: TRBJ2-7; size: -; DNA: TGTGCCAGCAGCCTAGAGGAGAGGGGGGGCTACGACGAGCAGTACTTC; CDR3: CASSLEERGGYDEQYF
V: TRBV2; D: -; J: TRBJ2-5; size: -; DNA: TGTGCCAGCACCGAACTAGCAGGAGAGACCCAGTACTTC; CDR3: CASTELAGETQYF
V: TRBV27; D: -; J: TRBJ2-6; size: -; DNA: TGTGCCAGCAGTGGTATCAGCTCTGGGGCCAACGTCCTGACTTTC; CDR3: CASSGISSGANVLTF
V: TRBV6-6; D: -; J: TRBJ1-1; size: -; DNA: TGTGCCAGCAACCTCGGGACTGAAGCTTTCTTT; CDR3: CASNLGTEAFF
V: TRBV7-9; D: -; J: TRBJ1-2; size: -; DNA: TGTGCCAGCAGCGAACGGACACATAACTATGGCTACACCTTC; CDR3: CASSERTHNYGYTF
V: TRBV7-2; D: TRBD2; J: TRBJ2-5; size: few; DNA: TGTGCCAGCAGCTTGCTAGCGGGGGGGGTGTGGGAGACCCAGTACTTC; CDR3: CASSLLAGGVWETQYF
V: TRBV15; D: -; J: TRBJ2-7; size: once; DNA: TGTGCCACCAGCAGAGAAGGACTGCAAGAGCAGTACTTC; CDR3: CATSREGLQEQYF
V: TRBV5-6; D: -; J: TRBJ2-7; size: -; DNA: TGTGCCAGCAGCCCCCTAGGCTCCCACGAGCAGTACTTC; CDR3: CASSPLGSHEQYF
V: TRBV9; D: -; J: TRBJ1-4; size: -; DNA: TGTGCCAGCAGCCCATCCTCGAGTCGGGAGGCCCCGAATGAAAAACTGTTTTTT; CDR3: CASSPSSSREAPNEKLFF
V: TRBV19; D: TRBD1; J: TRBJ2-7; size: -; DNA: TGTGCCAGTAAAGACAGGGGGCAGATCGACGAGCAGTACTTC; CDR3: CASKDRGQIDEQYF
V: TRBV5-1; D: TRBD1; J: TRBJ2-7; size: few; DNA: TGCGCCAGCAGCTTGGCCCTGACAGGGGGCGAGCAGTACTTC; CDR3: CASSLALTGGEQYF
V: TRBV6-6; D: -; J: TRBJ1-1; size: -; DNA: TGTGCCAGCAGTTTACAACAGGAGGGTGGCACTGAAGCTTTCTTT; CDR3: CASSLQQEGGTEAFF
V: TRBV27; D: TRBD2; J: TRBJ2-7; size: -; DNA: TGTGCCAGCAGGCCAGGGACTACCTCCTCCTACGAGCAGTACTTC; CDR3: CASRPGTTSSYEQYF
V: TRBV9; D: -; J: TRBJ2-1; size: -; DNA: TGTGCCAGCAGCGTAGGACTGCTGAATGAGCAGTTCTTC; CDR3: CASSVGLLNEQFF
V: TRBV5-6; D: -; J: TRBJ1-3; size: -; DNA: TGTGCCAGCAGCTTTACGGGCGGGCCCTCGAGCTCTGGAAACACCATATATTTT; CDR3: CASSFTGGPSSSGNTIYF
V: TRBV4-3; D: TRBD1; J: TRBJ1-6; size: -; DNA: TGCGCCAGCAGCCAGACCCGGGACAGGGTGTCACCCCTCCACTTT; CDR3: CASSQTRDRVSPLHF
V: TRBV10-2; D: -; J: TRBJ2-7; size: -; DNA: TGCGCCAGCACCCCCCCGGGGGCCTACGAGCAGTACTTC; CDR3: CASTPPGAYEQYF
V: TRBV7-2; D: -; J: TRBJ1-6; size: -; DNA: TGTGCCAGCAGTACGAGCCAAAATTCACCCCTCCACTTT; CDR3: CASSTSQNSPLHF
V: TRBV5-1; D: TRBD2; J: TRBJ2-1; size: once; DNA: TGCGCCAGCAACTTAGGGGGCGGGGGGGCTAACAATGAGCAGTTCTTC; CDR3: CASNLGGGGANNEQFF
V: TRBV9; D: -; J: TRBJ1-6; size: -; DNA: TGTGCCAGCGGTCGACTCGCGAATTCACCCCTCCACTTT; CDR3: CASGRLANSPLHF
V: TRBV10-2; D: TRBD1; J: TRBJ1-2; size: -; DNA: TGCGCCAGCTACCGGGACAGGGTTGGCTACACCTTC; CDR3: CASYRDRVGYTF
V: TRBV4-1; D: TRBD1; J: TRBJ2-7; size: -; DNA: TGCGCCAGCAGCCTAACTTCGACAGGGAGATTCTACGAGCAGTACTTC; CDR3: CASSLTSTGRFYEQYF
V: TRBV10-3; D: TRBD1; J: TRBJ2-5; size: -; DNA: TGTGCCACCGGACAGGACCTACAAGAGACCCAGTACTTC; CDR3: CATGQDLQETQYF
V: TRBV6-5; D: -; J: TRBJ2-7; size: -; DNA: TGTGCCAGCAGTTACTCAGGACTGATCTACGAGCAGTACTTC; CDR3: CASSYSGLIYEQYF
V: TRBV9; D: -; J: TRBJ1-2; size: -; DNA: TGTGCCAGCAGCGTAGTTCTGGACAGCAACTATGGCTACACCTTC; CDR3: CASSVVLDSNYGYTF
V: TRBV6-5; D: -; J: TRBJ2-7; size: -; DNA: TGTGCCAGCAGTTACCGCGTCGGGTACGAGCAGTACTTC; CDR3: CASSYRVGYEQYF
V: TRBV4-3; D: TRBD1; J: TRBJ2-6; size: few; DNA: TGCGCCAGCAGCCAAGATGGACAGGGCTCTGGGGCCAACGTCCTGACTTTC; CDR3: CASSQDGQGSGANVLTF
V: TRBV7-2; D: -; J: TRBJ2-7; size: -; DNA: TGTGCCAGCAGCAGCCGTTACGAGCAGTACTTC; CDR3: CASSSRYEQYF
V: TRBV21-1; D: -; J: TRBJ1-1; size: -; DNA: TGTGCCAGCAGCATGGACGGGGACATGAACACTGAAGCTTTCTTT; CDR3: CASSMDGDMNTEAFF
V: TRBV7-2; D: -; J: TRBJ1-2; size: -; DNA: TGTGCCAGCAGCTCAAACCCACAAATTAACTATGGCTACACCTTC; CDR3: CASSSNPQINYGYTF
V: TRBV5-1; D: -; J: TRBJ1-1; size: -; DNA: TGCGCCAGCAGCTTGGCCACGAGCGGGGACACTGAAGCTTTCTTT; CDR3: CASSLATSGDTEAFF
V: TRBV12-5; D: -; J: TRBJ2-1; size: once; DNA: TGTGCTAGTGGAACTACTAGTAACCCCTACAATGAGCAGTTCTTC; CDR3: CASGTTSNPYNEQFF
V: TRBV4-1; D: -; J: TRBJ1-4; size: -; DNA: TGCGCCAGCAGCCAAGGAGGGCAGCCGAATGAAAAACTGTTTTTT; CDR3: CASSQGGQPNEKLFF
V: TRBV7-9; D: TRBD1; J: TRBJ1-2; size: -; DNA: TGTGCCAGCAGCCCGACCGGGACAGGGGAGGGTGACTATGGCTACACCTTC; CDR3: CASSPTGTGEGDYGYTF
V: TRBV2; D: -; J: TRBJ1-4; size: -; DNA: TGTGCCAGCAGTGAAGCGGGGGCCTCAACTAATGAAAAACTGTTTTTT; CDR3: CASSEAGASTNEKLFF
V: TRBV6-1; D: -; J: TRBJ1-1; size: -; DNA: TGTGCCAGCAGTGAGGTAGGGGGCACTGAAGCTTTCTTT; CDR3: CASSEVGGTEAFF
V: TRBV7-6; D: -; J: TRBJ2-7; size: -; DNA: TGTGCCAGCAGCTTGACCCCCCCCGATGTTGTAAGTGGGGGGAAAGTCGAGCAGTACTTC; CDR3: CASSLTPPDVVSGGKVEQYF
V: TRBV15; D: TRBD1; J: TRBJ2-7; size: once; DNA: TGTGCCACCAGCAATAGACAGGGTAAAAGCTCCTACGAGCAGTACTTC; CDR3: CATSNRQGKSSYEQYF
V: TRBV4-1; D: TRBD2; J: TRBJ2-5; size: -; DNA: TGCGCCAGCAGCCTTGGCGGGGGTCGGGGGACCCAGTACTTC; CDR3: CASSLGGGRGTQYF
V: TRBV10-3; D: -; J: TRBJ1-6; size: once; DNA: TGTGCCATCAGGGTGCAGGGGAATTCACCCCTCCACTTT; CDR3: CAIRVQGNSPLHF